The 26 T cell receptor beta chains reported below all come from one sample, sequenced in a study of CD8+ T cells in alopecia areata. TCR sequencing used cDNA made by reverse transcription of extracted RNA. Some clones are missing from TCRdb's copy, which holds only in-frame ones; the method was immunoSEQ multiplex PCR. Here the sample spans some 98,000 clones, about 58% being singletons. The treatment is: oral pan-JAK inhibitor, 5-10 mg twice daily. This specimen was CD8+ T cells sorted from blood, taken at week 4, from a patient treated with tofacitinib. The receptors derive from a human donor with alopecia areata.

The chain is built from TRBV6-5 and TRBJ2-1; 7 bases align to TRBD2. Germline V lookup: CDR1 MNHEY, CDR2 SVGAGI. V shed 2 bases and J 5 bases; nucleotides not matched to a gene: 6. The length of the CDR3 is 15 residues. CDR3: CASSYGLEGNNEQFF. DNA of the CDR3: TGTGCCAGCAGTTACGGACTAGAGGGGAACAATGAGCAGTTCTTC.

This sequence joins TRBV27 and TRBJ2-6; TRBD1 matches at 10 bases. CDR3 length: 17 residues. V lost 9 bases to trimming and J lost 0 bases; unmatched junction nucleotides: 8. Germline CDR1 is MNHEY and CDR2 is SMNVEV (reference sequence). The DNA for the CDR3 is TGTGCCAGTACTGACAGGGGGCCTTTCTCTGGGGCCAACGTCCTGACTTTC. Protein: CASTDRGPFSGANVLTF.

V and J are TRBV29-1 and TRBJ2-1; 7 bases match TRBD1. The CDR3 is 14 residues long. V was clipped by 2 bases and J by 6 bases; unmatched bases: 7. Germline assignment: CDR1 SQVTM and CDR2 ANQGSEA. CDR3 residues: CSVENRGMGNEQFF. Here the CDR3 DNA reads TGCAGCGTTGAAAACAGGGGTATGGGCAATGAGCAGTTCTTC.

The rearrangement joins TRBV18 to TRBJ2-5, with a tentative D call TRBD2 (5 bases). The V gene's germline CDR1 is KGHSH and CDR2 LQKENI. This CDR3 comprises 13 residues. Trimming left V 3 bases short and J 10 bases short, with 15 bases between. The CDR3 coding sequence is TGTGCCAGCTCACCTGCGACAACCGGGGACCAGTACTTC. This sequence encodes CASSPATTGDQYF.

V is TRBV14 and J is TRBJ2-5, with 7 positions matching TRBD1. Germline CDR1 reads SGHDN; CDR2 reads FVKESK. V dropped 4 bases and J dropped 4; count of bases not matched to a gene: 9. The CDR3 has 15 residues. CDR3 nucleotide sequence: TGTGCCAGCAGCCGAGACAGGGTTATTGGAGAGACCCAGTACTTC. Translated: CASSRDRVIGETQYF.

The J gene is TRBJ2-2, the V gene TRBV7-9, with D tentatively TRBD1 (5 bases). V lost 5 bases and J 9 bases, leaving 16 bases between the germline ends. Germline CDR1 is SEHNR and CDR2 is FQNEAQ (reference sequence). CDR3 length equals 14 residues. CDR3: CASSPPPQGRELFF. CDR3 sequence (DNA): TGTGCCAGCAGCCCCCCACCCCAGGGCCGGGAGCTGTTTTTT.

There are a few counts of this clone. The CDR3 nucleotides read TGTGCCAGCAGTCAAACTCAGGGAGGTCTCCAAGAGACCCAGTACTTC. Its protein product is CASSQTQGGLQETQYF. The chain has TRBV28 and TRBJ2-5; TRBD2 might be the D (6 bases). CDR1 is MDHEN, CDR2 SYDVKM, per germline. The V gene lost 5 bases and the J gene lost 1 base, with 17 bases spanning the gap. This CDR3 contains 16 residues. Looking up the rest from reference TRBV28 and TRBJ2-5 gives the full variable domain: DVKVTQSSRYLVKRTGEKVFLECVQDMDHENMFWYRQDPGLGLRLIYFSYDVKMKEKGDIPEGYSVSREKKERFSLILESASTNQTSMYLCASSQTQGGLQETQYFGPGTRLLVL.

This chain links TRBV4-1 with TRBJ2-7; TRBD2 is a possible D gene (6 bases). The germline gives CDR1 MGHRA, CDR2 YSYEKL. V dropped 3 bases and J dropped 4 bases, with 13 bases sitting between them. The CDR3 runs 14 residues. CDR3 DNA sequence: TGCGCCAGCAGCCAGCGCGGGACGGATTACGAGCAGTACTTC. It encodes CASSQRGTDYEQYF.

This chain connects TRBV7-3 to TRBJ2-1, with 11 bases identical to TRBD1. The J segment lost 9 bases and the V segment lost 5 bases, leaving 9 bases of the junction unmatched. From germline, CDR1 is SGHTA and CDR2 FQGTGA. The CDR3 length is 15 residues. As DNA, the CDR3 is TGTGCCAGCAGCGCCCCGGGACAGGGGGAAGGTGAGCAGTTCTTC. Translated, it gives CASSAPGQGEGEQFF.

The V gene is TRBV29-1, the J gene TRBJ1-1; perhaps TRBD1 as D (5 bases). Germline lookup yields CDR1 SQVTM and CDR2 ANQGSEA. The CDR3 covers 14 residues. V was trimmed by 5 bases and J by 4 bases, leaving 17 bases between them. CDR3 amino acids: CSVHGHLRGTEAFF. The CDR3 bases are TGCAGCGTTCATGGACATTTGAGAGGCACTGAAGCTTTCTTT.

The chain links TRBV4-1 to TRBJ2-2; the D call may be TRBD1 or TRBD2 (5 bases each). The CDR3 loop spans 15 amino acids. Per germline, CDR1 MGHRA and CDR2 YSYEKL. Trimming stripped 4 bases from V and 6 bases from J, with 15 bases between. CDR3 in amino acids: CASSPSGPLAGELFF. In nucleotides, the CDR3 is TGCGCCAGCAGCCCCTCGGGACCCCTGGCCGGGGAGCTGTTTTTT.

The chain recombines TRBV27 with TRBJ1-1; no reliable D call. V lost 1 base and J 0 bases, leaving 3 bases between the germline ends. The CDR3 contains 13 residues. Germline V CDR1 and CDR2: MNHEY, SMNVEV (reference sequence). The CDR3 DNA is TGTGCCAGCAGTTTATTGGTGAACACTGAAGCTTTCTTT. As protein: CASSLLVNTEAFF.

The chain recombines TRBV27 with TRBJ1-5, with 8 nucleotides matching TRBD1. The CDR3 is made up of 15 amino acids. The trim removed 5 bases at V and 5 bases at J, leaving 8 bases unmatched. CDR1 and CDR2 (germline): MNHEY, SMNVEV (reference sequence). The CDR3 sequence is CASSPLDRVDQPQHF. Here the CDR3 DNA reads TGTGCCAGCAGTCCCCTGGACAGGGTAGATCAGCCCCAGCATTTT.

This chain links TRBV27 with TRBJ2-7; D remains ambiguous. Deletions cut 5 bases from V and 4 bases from J, with 3 bases between. The CDR3 runs to 10 residues. Germline assignment: CDR1 MNHEY and CDR2 SMNVEV (reference sequence). The CDR3 region is CASSPYEQYF. CDR3 nucleotides: TGTGCCAGCAGTCCGTACGAGCAGTACTTC.

The chain links TRBV7-9 to TRBJ2-4; D possibly corresponds to TRBD2 (5 bases). From germline, CDR1 is SEHNR and CDR2 FQNEAQ (reference sequence). Trimming shortened V by 4 bases and J by 0 bases, and 13 bases separated the two germline ends. The length of the CDR3 is 16 residues. The CDR3 region has the DNA TGTGCCAGCAGCTCAACGGCCGGGGTAGCCAAAAACATTCAGTACTTC. Residues: CASSSTAGVAKNIQYF.

This rearrangement joins TRBV29-1 to TRBJ2-7; tentative D call: TRBD1 (7 bases). The CDR3 extends over 12 amino acids. Germline assignment: CDR1 SQVTM and CDR2 ANQGSEA. V was cut by 4 bases and J by 6 bases, with 13 bases left in between. This chain's CDR3 is CSVVHRGGEQYF. CDR3 nucleotide sequence: TGCAGCGTTGTTCACAGGGGAGGCGAGCAGTACTTC.

This chain uses TRBV30 with TRBJ2-7; either TRBD1 or TRBD2 may fit D (5 bases each). The CDR3 has 14 residues. V lost 3 bases, J lost 2 bases, and 14 bases lay in between. In germline, CDR1 is GTSNPN, CDR2 SVGIG (reference sequence). The chain's CDR3 is CAWREHGATYEQYF. CDR3 sequence (DNA): TGTGCCTGGAGGGAACACGGGGCAACCTACGAGCAGTACTTC.

This clone was observed a few times. V and J are TRBV4-3 and TRBJ1-2, with 7 bases matching TRBD1. Germline V gives CDR1 LGHNA, CDR2 YSLEER. Germline trimming cut 4 bases from V and 0 bases from J; bases unmatched to any gene: 8. The CDR3 totals 16 residues. The CDR3 sequence is CASSRGDSNANYGYTF. The CDR3, as DNA: TGCGCCAGCAGCCGAGGGGACAGCAATGCTAACTATGGCTACACCTTC.

This CDR3 reads CASSKGQGSSTDTQYF. CDR3 in DNA: TGCGCCAGCAGCAAAGGACAGGGCTCTAGCACAGATACGCAGTATTTT. The V call is TRBV5-1, the J call TRBJ2-3, with 8 bases fitting TRBD1. The CDR3 is 16 amino acids. CDR1 and CDR2 from the germline V gene are SGHRS and YFSETQ. V was clipped by 4 bases and J by 0 bases; unmatched bases: 7.

The chain combines TRBV5-6 with TRBJ1-1; maybe TRBD1 (6 bases). Germline V CDR1 and CDR2: SGHDT, YYEEEE. Trimming pared 0 bases from V and 5 bases from J, leaving 11 bases between. The CDR3 runs 14 residues. The CDR3 DNA reads TGTGCCAGCAGCTTGGGGACCCAGGGGACTGAAGCTTTCTTT. It translates to CASSLGTQGTEAFF.

Only a few counts were recorded for this clone. The genes are TRBV29-1 and TRBJ2-5; D may be TRBD1 or TRBD2 (6 bases each). Matching the DNA end better, TRBJ2-7 makes the J call doubtful. The CDR3 runs 12 residues. Germline V lookup: CDR1 SQVTM, CDR2 ANQGSEA. In DNA form, the CDR3 reads TGCAGCGGGGGGGACAATGACTACGAGCAGTACTTC. Translated: CSGGDNDYEQYF.

The chain uses TRBV5-4 and TRBJ1-1, with a weak D call TRBD1 (5 bases). The CDR3 totals 12 residues. Germline assignment: CDR1 SGHNT and CDR2 YYREEE (reference sequence). V shed 4 bases and J shed 4 bases, with 8 bases lying between them. This CDR3 reads CASSGGSTEAFF. Written as DNA, the CDR3 is TGTGCCAGCAGCGGGGGAAGCACTGAAGCTTTCTTT. The full variable domain, rest sourced from reference TRBV5-4 and TRBJ1-1, is ETGVTQSPTHLIKTRGQQVTLRCSSQSGHNTVSWYQQALGQGPQFIFQYYREEENGRGNFPPRFSGLQFPNYSSELNVNALELDDSALYLCASSGGSTEAFFGQGTRLTVV.

In this sample, this clone turned up a few times. The chain joins TRBV14 to TRBJ2-7; D possibly matches TRBD1 or TRBD2 (5 bases each). CDR1 is SGHDN, CDR2 FVKESK, per germline. Trimming stripped 4 bases from V and 2 bases from J, with 15 bases between. The CDR3 consists of 15 residues. The CDR3 spells CASSPGPQGPYEQYF. The CDR3 DNA sequence: TGTGCCAGCAGCCCTGGGCCCCAGGGACCCTACGAGCAGTACTTC.

Here the CDR3 reads CASSFPQIGDTYEQYF. Written as DNA, the CDR3 is TGTGCCAGCAGCTTCCCCCAGATTGGGGACACGTACGAGCAGTACTTC. This chain uses TRBV5-6 with TRBJ2-7, with D perhaps TRBD1 (6 bases). Germline V gives CDR1 SGHDT, CDR2 YYEEEE. The CDR3 runs to 16 residues. V lost 2 bases, J lost 4 bases, and 19 bases lay in between. Full variable domain (remainder filled in from reference TRBV5-6 and TRBJ2-7): DAGVTQSPTHLIKTRGQQVTLRCSPKSGHDTVSWYQQALGQGPQFIFQYYEEEERQRGNFPDRFSGHQFPNYSSELNVNALLLGDSALYLCASSFPQIGDTYEQYFGPGTRLTVT.

In its sample, this clone was seen a few times. V and J are TRBV5-1 and TRBJ2-1; D is unresolved. Germline V gene lookup returns CDR1 SGHRS and CDR2 YFSETQ. V was pared by 6 bases and J by 2 bases, with 12 bases between. The CDR3 sequence is 14 residues long. The CDR3, as DNA: TGCGCCAGCAATATTGGCAGCCCCTACAATGAGCAGTTCTTC. Translation: CASNIGSPYNEQFF.

The chain employs TRBV29-1 and TRBJ2-3; 9 bases are shared with TRBD1. The CDR3 loop spans 15 amino acids. In germline, CDR1 is SQVTM, CDR2 ANQGSEA. The ends lost 6 bases at V and 0 bases at J; junction bases unmatched: 7. The CDR3 loop reads CSVKQGAFSTDTQYF. CDR3 DNA: TGCAGCGTCAAACAGGGGGCGTTCAGCACAGATACGCAGTATTTT.